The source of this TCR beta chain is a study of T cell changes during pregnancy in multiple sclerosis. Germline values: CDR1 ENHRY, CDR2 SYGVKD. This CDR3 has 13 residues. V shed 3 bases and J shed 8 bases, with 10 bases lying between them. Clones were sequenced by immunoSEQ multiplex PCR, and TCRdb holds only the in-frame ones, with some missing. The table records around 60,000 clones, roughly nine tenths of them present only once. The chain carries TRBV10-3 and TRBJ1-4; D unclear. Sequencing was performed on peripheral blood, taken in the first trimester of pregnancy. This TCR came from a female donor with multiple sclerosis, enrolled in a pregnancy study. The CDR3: CAISEWSEEKLFF. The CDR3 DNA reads TGTGCCATCAGTGAATGGAGTGAGGAAAAACTGTTTTTT.